The next 8 T cell receptor beta chains were all read from a single sample in a study of breast tumors, draining lymph nodes, adjacent tissues. The lymph nodes were axillary draining lymph nodes from breast cancer patients. TCRdb re-derived calls from the multiplex PCR reads in MiXCR, one entry per CDR3 protein. Altogether approximately 280,000 distinct CDR3 sequences are present, around 30% being singletons, with the ten largest covering more than 1%. What was sequenced was axillary lymph node tissue. Receptors were obtained from a female donor with breast cancer. Some clones in this sample may be carry-over from other donors' samples.

In regard to this clonotype: This may be a read error: a much more frequent sequence differs by one nucleotide. The CDR3 does not close with the conserved phenylalanine or tryptophan, likely indicating a read error. This chain joins TRBV12-3 or TRBV12-4 and TRBJ2-5; TRBD2 agrees at 8 bases. V shed 5 bases and J 5 bases; nucleotides not matched to a gene: 10. The CDR3 runs 15 residues. CDR3 coding DNA: TGTGCCAGCAGTCAAAGCGGGAGTAGCGGTGAGACCCAGTACCTC. Its protein is CASSQSGSSGETQYL.

This clonotype was recorded many times. The CDR3 nucleotides read TGTGCCAGTAGTACGGGAAGGGATTTCCAGCCCCAGCATTTT. Its translation: CASSTGRDFQPQHF. The rearrangement links TRBV19 to TRBJ1-5; D uncertain. Germline V gene sequence: CDR1 LNHDA, CDR2 SQIVND (reference sequence). The V end was cut by 4 bases, the J end by 7 bases, with 14 bases between. The CDR3 has 14 residues.

This chain uses TRBV27 with TRBJ2-1; 12 bases line up with TRBD2. There are 15 residues in the CDR3. With V trimmed by 9 bases and J by 9 bases, 12 bases remained unmatched. The V gene's germline CDR1 is MNHEY and CDR2 SMNVEV (reference sequence). Here the CDR3 DNA reads TGTGCCAGTGAAAGATGGGCTAGCGGGAGGGGTGAGCAGTTCTTC. It specifies CASERWASGRGEQFF.

This clonotype has a count of ten or more. V is TRBV2 and J is TRBJ2-7, with D perhaps matching TRBD1 (6 bases). The V end was cut by 4 bases, the J end by 4 bases, with 11 bases between. Per germline, CDR1 SNHLY and CDR2 FYNNEI. This CDR3 spans 13 amino acids. The CDR3 protein is CASSGRGPYEQYF. In DNA, the CDR3 is TGTGCCAGCAGTGGCAGGGGACCATACGAGCAGTACTTC.

At least ten counts were recorded for this clonotype. This chain uses TRBV12-3 or TRBV12-4 with TRBJ2-2; no definite D call. V was pared by 3 bases and J by 1 base, with 3 bases between. The CDR3 totals 13 residues. DNA for the CDR3: TGTGCCAGCAGTTTCTGGAACACCGGGGAGCTGTTTTTT. This sequence encodes CASSFWNTGELFF.

This clonotype was detected many times. This sequence joins TRBV20-1 and TRBJ2-7, with D possibly matching TRBD2 (7 bases). The CDR3 length is 14 residues. Germline V gene sequence: CDR1 DFQATT, CDR2 SNEGSKA (reference sequence). Trimming left V 7 bases short and J 4 bases short, with 20 bases between. CDR3 DNA sequence: TGCAGTGTGATTTCGGGGGGCTTTCATTACGAGCAGTACTTC. Translation gives CSVISGGFHYEQYF.

This clonotype was seen repeatedly, ten times or more. The V and J genes are TRBV10-1 and TRBJ2-1, with 11 nucleotides matching TRBD2. CDR1 and CDR2 (germline): WNHNN, SYGVQD (reference sequence). Trimming at V came to 0 bases and at J to 8 bases, leaving 6 bases not matched to a gene. The CDR3 spans 16 residues. Here the CDR3 reads CASSESGSGRAYEQFF. The CDR3 bases are TGCGCCAGCAGTGAGTCCGGTAGCGGGAGGGCCTATGAGCAGTTCTTC.

This clonotype has ten or more counts. The chain links TRBV9 to TRBJ2-1, with no clear D. With 0 bases removed from V and 8 bases from J, the gap between germline ends came to 9 bases. The CDR3 length is 13 residues. Germline loops: CDR1 SGDLS, CDR2 YYNGEE. The CDR3, as DNA: TGTGCCAGCAGCGTAGGACGAGGCGATGAGCAGTTCTTC. It yields the protein CASSVGRGDEQFF.